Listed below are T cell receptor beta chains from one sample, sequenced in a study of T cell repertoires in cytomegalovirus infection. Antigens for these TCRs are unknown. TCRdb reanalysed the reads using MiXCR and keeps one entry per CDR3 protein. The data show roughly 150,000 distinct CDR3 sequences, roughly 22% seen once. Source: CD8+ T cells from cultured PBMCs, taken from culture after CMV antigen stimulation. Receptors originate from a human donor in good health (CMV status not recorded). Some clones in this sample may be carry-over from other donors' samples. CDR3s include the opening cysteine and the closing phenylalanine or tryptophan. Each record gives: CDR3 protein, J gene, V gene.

CDR3 protein: CASSSTGSGGSYFLTDTQYF
J gene: TRBJ2-3
V gene: TRBV7-3

CDR3 protein: CASSLNGGSSNQPQHF
J gene: TRBJ1-5
V gene: TRBV7-2

CDR3 protein: CASSLGLGLAVEEQFF
J gene: TRBJ2-1
V gene: TRBV5-8

CDR3 protein: CASSLESRGRYQFF
J gene: TRBJ2-1
V gene: TRBV7-8

CDR3 protein: CASSQTYPANYEQYF
J gene: TRBJ2-7
V gene: TRBV7-8

CDR3 protein: CASSSKKTGRWMAEAFF
J gene: TRBJ1-1
V gene: TRBV7-2

CDR3 protein: CASSQGPGDTEAFF
J gene: TRBJ1-1
V gene: TRBV4-1

CDR3 protein: CASSYSASPRANEQFF
J gene: TRBJ2-1
V gene: TRBV6-5

CDR3 protein: CASSFGEGHGYTF
J gene: TRBJ1-2
V gene: TRBV12-3/TRBV12-4

CDR3 protein: CASSLTGTAEYNEQFF
J gene: TRBJ2-1
V gene: TRBV5-5

CDR3 protein: CASSLGRGLGNTEAFF
J gene: TRBJ1-1
V gene: TRBV4-1

CDR3 protein: CASSLAGGKGSSRYTEAFF
J gene: TRBJ1-1
V gene: TRBV7-6

CDR3 protein: CASSQDQGLSYEQYF
J gene: TRBJ2-7
V gene: TRBV4-1

CDR3 protein: CASGTAVHEQYF
J gene: TRBJ2-7
V gene: TRBV6-6

CDR3 protein: CASSLAPQGNHEQYF
J gene: TRBJ2-7
V gene: TRBV7-9

CDR3 protein: CASSPGGSAGELFF
J gene: TRBJ2-2
V gene: TRBV7-9

CDR3 protein: CASSELGWAEAFF
J gene: TRBJ1-1
V gene: TRBV25-1

CDR3 protein: CASSQVWTGDSGNEKLFF
J gene: TRBJ1-4
V gene: TRBV4-1

CDR3 protein: CASSRTSGDITDTQYF
J gene: TRBJ2-3
V gene: TRBV7-9

CDR3 protein: CASSPGQGLDEQYF
J gene: TRBJ2-7
V gene: TRBV6-1

CDR3 protein: CASSGTRDRGPLWGNTIYF
J gene: TRBJ1-3
V gene: TRBV7-9

CDR3 protein: CASSLGGGVAGELFF
J gene: TRBJ2-2
V gene: TRBV7-3

CDR3 protein: CASRPRDKTYEQYF
J gene: TRBJ2-7
V gene: TRBV27

CDR3 protein: CASSLASNQPQHF
J gene: TRBJ1-5
V gene: TRBV7-8

CDR3 protein: CSASTLAGANYNEQFF
J gene: TRBJ2-1
V gene: TRBV20-1

CDR3 protein: CASTTWTHTNTEAFF
J gene: TRBJ1-1
V gene: TRBV6-2/TRBV6-3